One sample yielded the 25 T cell receptor beta chains listed below, sequenced in a study of shared clonotypes between healthy human individuals. TCRdb keeps only in-frame clones here, not all; method: immunoSEQ multiplex PCR. The sample carries 2,500,000 or so clones, about 90% recorded once. Specimen: naive CD4+ T cells from PBMCs. Subset denoted: CD45RA+ positively selected. These receptors were taken from a man between 18 and 29 years old in good health. Some clones in this sample may be carry-over from other donors' samples.

Concerning this clone itself: This specimen includes other DNA sequences encoding the same CDR3. This chain joins TRBV7-2 and TRBJ2-7; tentative D call: TRBD2 (6 bases). The CDR3 consists of 14 residues. Between the trimmed V and J ends, which lost 1 base and 2 bases, there was a span of 9 bases. From germline, CDR1 is SGHTA and CDR2 FQGNSA. CDR3 residues: CASSLDGGTYEQYF. As DNA, the CDR3 is TGTGCCAGCAGCTTAGACGGCGGGACCTACGAGCAGTACTTC.

With respect to this clone: The junction and the germline gene differ at one end; a read error may be behind it. The chain has TRBV7-9 and TRBJ2-7; D is perhaps TRBD2 (6 bases). There are 13 residues in the CDR3. Germline V lookup: CDR1 SEHNR, CDR2 FQNEAQ (reference sequence). As DNA, the CDR3 is TGTGCCAGCAGCCCATCGGGGGAGTCCTGGGAGGACTTC. Residues: CASSPSGESWEDF.

The chain employs TRBV27 and TRBJ2-2; D is ambiguous. Trimming shortened V by 7 bases and J by 3 bases, and 15 bases separated the two germline ends. Germline V lookup: CDR1 MNHEY, CDR2 SMNVEV (reference sequence). The length of the CDR3 is 15 residues. The CDR3 is CASTLDGLYTGELFF. CDR3 DNA sequence: TGTGCCAGCACCTTGGACGGGCTGTACACCGGGGAGCTGTTTTTT.

This chain connects TRBV4-1 to TRBJ2-1; 9 bases align to TRBD2. Germline CDR1 reads MGHRA; CDR2 reads YSYEKL. The CDR3 is made up of 19 amino acids. Trimming took 2 bases from V and 4 from J; bases not matched to a gene: 15. The CDR3 bases are TGCGCCAGCAGCCAAAGTGTTAGCGGGAGAGGGGGGGAGTACAATGAGCAGTTCTTC. It specifies CASSQSVSGRGGEYNEQFF.

The rearrangement joins TRBV28 to TRBJ1-2; no clear D. V shed 7 bases and J shed 1 base, with 10 bases lying between them. The CDR3 sequence is 13 residues long. The germline gives CDR1 MDHEN, CDR2 SYDVKM. DNA of the CDR3: TGTGCCAGCATGGACGGACGTAACTATGGCTACACCTTC. It is translated as CASMDGRNYGYTF.

This chain links TRBV5-1 with TRBJ2-2; D not certain. The germline CDR1 and CDR2 sequences are SGHRS and YFSETQ. V was clipped by 1 base and J by 10 bases, with 20 bases between them. The length of the CDR3 is 16 residues. CDR3 nucleotide sequence: TGCGCCAGCAGCTTGTATACGGTTATCTTTGGCGAGGAGCTGTTTTTT. It yields the protein CASSLYTVIFGEELFF. Using reference TRBV5-1 and TRBJ2-2 for the parts outside the CDR3, the full variable domain is KAGVTQTPRYLIKTRGQQVTLSCSPISGHRSVSWYQQTPGQGLQFLFEYFSETQRNKGNFPGRFSGRQFSNSRSEMNVSTLELGDSALYLCASSLYTVIFGEELFFGEGSRLTVL.

The chain uses TRBV18 and TRBJ2-1, with D possibly TRBD1 on 5 matching bases. Germline-derived CDR1 and CDR2 are KGHSH and LQKENI. The V gene lost 0 bases and the J gene lost 7 bases, with 13 bases spanning the gap. The CDR3 is 15 amino acids. The CDR3 sequence: CASSPPAQVWNEQFF. CDR3 nucleotide sequence: TGTGCCAGCTCACCACCAGCACAGGTATGGAATGAGCAGTTCTTC.

The chain joins TRBV7-9 to TRBJ1-1, with a weak D call TRBD1 (5 bases). The germline gives CDR1 SEHNR, CDR2 FQNEAQ (reference sequence). The CDR3 runs to 15 residues. Trimming removed 1 base at V and 1 base at J, with 10 bases between. The CDR3 bases are TGTGCCAGCAGCTTAGATGGGGGTGGGAACACTGAAGCTTTCTTT. Translation gives CASSLDGGGNTEAFF.

This rearrangement joins TRBV28 to TRBJ2-7, with D maybe TRBD2 (5 bases). The CDR3 is 15 amino acids. V was clipped by 2 bases and J by 2 bases, with 13 bases between them. Germline V gene sequence: CDR1 MDHEN, CDR2 SYDVKM. CDR3 in amino acids: CASSLTPGSTYEQYF. CDR3 nucleotide sequence: TGTGCCAGCAGTTTAACCCCGGGGAGTACCTACGAGCAGTACTTC.

CDR3 nucleotides: TGTGCCAGCTCACCATCGAGGGGAACAGATACGCAGTATTTT. Translation: CASSPSRGTDTQYF. The chain couples TRBV18 to TRBJ2-3; D might be TRBD1 or TRBD2, each matching 5 bases. CDR1 is KGHSH, CDR2 LQKENI, per germline. This CDR3 has 14 amino acids. V was cut by 2 bases and J by 3 bases, with 9 bases left in between.

The chain couples TRBV7-3 to TRBJ2-1, with TRBD2 matching over 12 bases. Trimming removed 5 bases from V and 7 bases from J; junction bases left unmatched: 15. From germline, CDR1 is SGHTA and CDR2 FQGTGA. There are 18 residues in the CDR3. The CDR3 here is CASSPLQGLAGSGNEQFF. The DNA for the CDR3 is TGTGCCAGCAGCCCTTTACAAGGACTAGCGGGATCAGGGAATGAGCAGTTCTTC.

This clone turned up a few times. The rearrangement uses TRBV7-9 and TRBJ1-2, with D unclear. The germline CDR1 and CDR2 sequences are SEHNR and FQNEAQ (reference sequence). This CDR3 is 11 amino acids long. Between the trimmed V and J ends, which lost 6 bases and 6 bases, there was a span of 8 bases. CDR3 region: CASRPTDGYTF. As DNA, the CDR3 is TGTGCCAGCAGACCAACAGATGGCTACACCTTC. Variable domain in full (rest from reference TRBV7-9 and TRBJ1-2): DTGVSQNPRHKITKRGQNVTFRCDPISEHNRLYWYRQTLGQGPEFLTYFQNEAQLEKSRLLSDRFSAERPKGSFSTLEIQRTEQGDSAMYLCASRPTDGYTFGSGTRLTVV.

CDR3 sequence reads: CASSPGTGFPYEQYF. The CDR3 bases are TGTGCCAGCAGCCCCGGGACAGGGTTCCCCTACGAGCAGTACTTC. The J gene is TRBJ2-7, the V gene TRBV7-9, with TRBD1 identical over 9 bases. Germline lookup yields CDR1 SEHNR and CDR2 FQNEAQ (reference sequence). Losses at the gene ends were 5 bases for V and 2 bases for J; bases not matched to a gene: 7. The CDR3 sequence is 15 residues long.

The genes are TRBV7-3 and TRBJ2-3; D remains ambiguous. The CDR3 covers 16 residues. Trimming removed 5 bases from V and 0 bases from J, with 15 bases in between. Per germline, CDR1 SGHTA and CDR2 FQGTGA. Here the CDR3 DNA reads TGTGCCAGCAGCCTTAAGGGTCATCCTAGCACAGATACGCAGTATTTT. Protein product: CASSLKGHPSTDTQYF.

V and J are TRBV7-3 and TRBJ2-1, with 11 bases matching TRBD2. V trimming: 5 bases; J trimming: 10 bases; junction bases outside the gene matches: 22. The CDR3 extends over 19 amino acids. Per the germline V gene, CDR1 is SGHTA and CDR2 is FQGTGA. The chain's CDR3 is CASSQAPFLQGTSGPEQFF. The CDR3 region has the DNA TGTGCCAGCAGCCAAGCTCCCTTCCTACAGGGGACTAGCGGTCCAGAGCAGTTCTTC.

The chain links TRBV25-1 to TRBJ1-1, with 9 bases identical to TRBD1. Germline values: CDR1 MGHDK, CDR2 SYGVNS. This CDR3 is 16 amino acids long. The V segment lost 4 bases and the J segment 3 bases; nucleotides outside the gene matches: 9. The CDR3 is CASSATGTGKYTEAFF. DNA for the CDR3: TGTGCCAGCAGTGCAACCGGGACAGGGAAGTACACTGAAGCTTTCTTT.

The V call is TRBV9, the J call TRBJ2-3; D is possibly TRBD1 (5 bases). Germline lookup yields CDR1 SGDLS and CDR2 YYNGEE. The V and J ends lost 0 bases and 2 bases respectively, with 10 bases between them. There are 15 residues in the CDR3. The CDR3 region is CASSVADRVTDTQYF. The CDR3 nucleotides are TGTGCCAGCAGCGTAGCTGACAGAGTCACAGATACGCAGTATTTT.

This rearrangement joins TRBV28 to TRBJ1-5; D not certain. Looked up from germline, CDR1 is MDHEN and CDR2 is SYDVKM. The CDR3 is 17 residues long. Trimming pared 7 bases from V and 11 bases from J, leaving 30 bases between. The CDR3 nucleotides read TGTGCCAGCACCGCCTCGTTGTTGAGAGACGTATCAGTGGCCCAGCATTTT. Its protein is CASTASLLRDVSVAQHF.

A few counts support this clone. J is TRBJ1-1 and V is TRBV5-1, with D possibly being TRBD1 (5 bases). There are 15 residues in the CDR3. V lost 4 bases to trimming and J lost 1 base, with 14 bases between them. The V gene's germline CDR1 is SGHRS and CDR2 YFSETQ. This chain's CDR3 is CASSPGATENTEAFF. CDR3 sequence (DNA): TGCGCCAGCAGCCCCGGAGCGACAGAGAACACTGAAGCTTTCTTT.

The chain is built from TRBV9 and TRBJ2-3; perhaps D is TRBD1 or TRBD2 (5 bases each). The ends were cut back, 1 base at V and 2 bases at J, with 11 bases in the middle. There are 15 residues in the CDR3. The V gene's germline CDR1 is SGDLS and CDR2 YYNGEE. CDR3 coding DNA: TGTGCCAGCAGCGTACGAGGGACGGCCACAGATACGCAGTATTTT. It translates to CASSVRGTATDTQYF. The full variable domain, rest sourced from reference TRBV9 and TRBJ2-3, is DSGVTQTPKHLITATGQRVTLRCSPRSGDLSVYWYQQSLDQGLQFLIQYYNGEERAKGNILERFSAQQFPDLHSELNLSSLELGDSALYFCASSVRGTATDTQYFGPGTRLTVL.

The chain has TRBV10-1 and TRBJ2-7; no firm D call. Germline V gene data show CDR1 as WNHNN and CDR2 as SYGVQD (reference sequence). Trimming pared 4 bases from V and 2 bases from J, leaving 12 bases between. The CDR3 consists of 14 residues. CDR3 coding DNA: TGCGCCAGCAGTGTTTCGGGTAGACCCTACGAGCAGTACTTC. Its translation: CASSVSGRPYEQYF.

The CDR3 region has the DNA TGTGCCAGCAGCCTTGTCCAGGCAAAAACTGAAGCTTTCTTT. This translates into CASSLVQAKTEAFF. The V gene is TRBV14, the J gene TRBJ1-1; unclear D gene. Germline V CDR1 and CDR2: SGHDN, FVKESK. The germline V and J ends were trimmed by 4 bases and 5 bases, with 14 bases remaining between them. This CDR3 spans 14 amino acids.

Notes on this clone: Within the sample, other DNA sequences also encode this same CDR3. The V and J genes are TRBV19 and TRBJ2-7, with a weak D call TRBD2 (6 bases). V dropped 5 bases and J dropped 4 bases, with 12 bases sitting between them. Germline values: CDR1 LNHDA, CDR2 SQIVND (reference sequence). This CDR3 region has 13 residues. This CDR3 reads CASSPPGLYEQYF. CDR3 nucleotide sequence: TGTGCCAGTAGTCCTCCGGGACTTTACGAGCAGTACTTC.

The chain combines TRBV5-1 with TRBJ2-5, with TRBD1 identical over 10 bases. Trimming cost V 2 bases and J 5 bases; bases outside gene matches: 6. This CDR3 is 15 amino acids long. Germline CDR1 is SGHRS and CDR2 is YFSETQ. The CDR3 nucleotides are TGCGCCAGCAGCTTCGGACAGGGGGATGAGGAGACCCAGTACTTC. Translating gives CASSFGQGDEETQYF.

The chain joins TRBV19 to TRBJ2-1; no clear D gene. Germline V lookup: CDR1 LNHDA, CDR2 SQIVND (reference sequence). With 3 bases removed from V and 15 bases from J, the gap between germline ends came to 12 bases. The CDR3 contains 11 residues. The CDR3 nucleotides read TGTGCCAGTAGTATTAGACGTAAAAGGTTCTTC. Translating gives CASSIRRKRFF.